This T cell receptor (beta chain) came from a study of CD8 T cells in Susac syndrome (dated by TCRdb to between 2018 and 2020). With respect to the entire study: Whether CD8+ T cell activation and differentiation in Susac syndrome was antigen driven was tested using repertoire sequencing. On the study overall, not on this receptor specifically: The TCR sequencing and HLA analysis was acknowledged to have included a relatively small number of individuals.

Reading the germline V gene gives CDR1 SGHRS and CDR2 YFSETQ. The CDR3 goes from the cysteine to the phenylalanine over 14 residues. Only the CDR3 part of the read is kept: 42 bases, read in frame from the first base. V has 1 base trimmed and J has 8 bases trimmed; junction bases matching no gene number 4. Regarding this clonotype: The target of this receptor is not known. The record has no base qualities; no much larger clone is one base away.

Peripheral blood CD8+ and CD4+ T cells from healthy donors, Susac syndrome patients and multiple sclerosis patients were profiled by high-throughput TCR beta sequencing. Healthy donors were age- and sex-matched controls. Bulk CD8+ and CD4+ T cells were purified magnetically by negative isolation, whereas CD8+ TEMRA cells were enriched by FACS. Blood was collected in EDTA tubes and processed within 24 hours, with PBMCs isolated through density gradient centrifugation. PBMCs intended for TCR sequencing were cryopreserved in liquid nitrogen and thawed later in a water bath at 37 degrees C. The sorted or isolated CD4+, CD8+ and CD8+ TEMRA cells reached a purity of at least 90%. RNA was extracted using the RNeasy kit, and roughly 0.45 to 1 microgram was reverse transcribed with random hexamers. The immunoSEQ multiplex PCR assay, which covers 54 Vbeta and 13 Jbeta segments, was used to amplify TCR beta CDR3 regions. PCR amplification bias was corrected by using a synthetic template baseline for primer optimization and computational correction. Per the authors' processing: Only productive sequences were kept, with reads annotated to V, D and J genes according to IMGT and analyzed in immunoSEQ Analyzer. To calculate clonality, Shannon entropy was normalized by log2 of the number of productive unique sequences and then subtracted from one. Public and private clones were assessed among the 100 most prevalent clones of each patient and control. A clone was defined as Susac-specific if it was absent from the healthy and MS cohorts, from 1052 published viral clones and from other ImmuneACCESS disease sequences. TCRdb reworked the public reads: Q25 trimming with fastp, MiXCR clone assembly, productive beta chains retained. When rows share a CDR3 protein, they turn into one entry using the most common DNA and genes. The V and J calls come from TCRdb's annotation, not from the publication. Present in this sample are 150,000 to 200,000 distinct CDR3 sequences, approximately 94% of which were seen just once. The ten largest clones take up 0.08% to 0.11% of the sample.

The sequence derives from a human donor in good health. Input material: CD4+ T cells from PBMCs. This sequence uses TRBV5-1 and TRBJ2-1; TRBD1 fits 9 bases in the junction. Here the CDR3 is given as CASSLWRTGDEQFF. The nucleotides read TGCGCCAGCAGCTTGTGGCGGACAGGGGATGAGCAGTTCTTC.